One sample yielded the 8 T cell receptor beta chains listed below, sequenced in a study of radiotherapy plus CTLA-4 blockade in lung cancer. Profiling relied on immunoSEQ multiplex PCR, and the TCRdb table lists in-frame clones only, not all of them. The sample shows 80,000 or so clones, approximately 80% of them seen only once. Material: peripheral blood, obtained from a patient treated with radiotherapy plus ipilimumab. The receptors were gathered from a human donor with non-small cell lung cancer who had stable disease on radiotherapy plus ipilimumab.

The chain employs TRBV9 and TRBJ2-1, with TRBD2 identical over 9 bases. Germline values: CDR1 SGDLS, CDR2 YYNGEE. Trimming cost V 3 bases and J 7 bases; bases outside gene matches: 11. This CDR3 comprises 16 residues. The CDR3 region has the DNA TGTGCCAGCAGCGGGAGAAATAGCGGGAGTCTAAATGAGCAGTTCTTC. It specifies CASSGRNSGSLNEQFF.

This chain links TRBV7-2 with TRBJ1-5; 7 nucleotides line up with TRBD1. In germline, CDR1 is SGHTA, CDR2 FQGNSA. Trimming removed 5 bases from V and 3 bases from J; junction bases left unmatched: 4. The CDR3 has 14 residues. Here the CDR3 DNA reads TGTGCCAGCAGCCCAGGGGGGTTCAATCAGCCCCAGCATTTT. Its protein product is CASSPGGFNQPQHF. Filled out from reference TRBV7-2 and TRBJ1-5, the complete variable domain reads GAGVSQSPSNKVTEKGKDVELRCDPISGHTALYWYRQSLGQGLEFLIYFQGNSAPDKSGLPSDRFSAERTGGSVSTLTIQRTQQEDSAVYLCASSPGGFNQPQHFGDGTRLSIL.

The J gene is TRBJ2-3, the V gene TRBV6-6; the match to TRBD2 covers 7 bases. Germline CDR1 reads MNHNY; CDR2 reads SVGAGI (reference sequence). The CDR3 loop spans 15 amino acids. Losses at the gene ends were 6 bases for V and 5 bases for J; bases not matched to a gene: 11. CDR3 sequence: CASRSGTNTRDTQYF. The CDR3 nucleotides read TGTGCCAGCAGGTCCGGGACTAACACACGAGATACGCAGTATTTT.

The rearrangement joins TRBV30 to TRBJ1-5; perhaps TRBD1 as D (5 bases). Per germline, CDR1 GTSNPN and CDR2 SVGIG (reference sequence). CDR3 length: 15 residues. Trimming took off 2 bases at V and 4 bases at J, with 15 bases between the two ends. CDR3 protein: CAWSTGGLGNQPQHF. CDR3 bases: TGTGCCTGGAGTACCGGGGGACTAGGGAATCAGCCCCAGCATTTT.

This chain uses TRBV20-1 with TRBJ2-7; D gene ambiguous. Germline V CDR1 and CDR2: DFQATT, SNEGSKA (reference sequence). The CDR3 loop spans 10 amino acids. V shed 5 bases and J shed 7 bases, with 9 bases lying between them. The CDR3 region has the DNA TGCAGTGCTGGACCCTCGGAGCAGTACTTC. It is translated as CSAGPSEQYF.

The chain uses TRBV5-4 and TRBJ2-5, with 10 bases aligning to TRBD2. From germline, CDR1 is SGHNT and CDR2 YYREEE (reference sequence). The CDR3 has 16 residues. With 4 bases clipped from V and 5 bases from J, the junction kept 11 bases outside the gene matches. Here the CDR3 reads CASSQRALAGDETQYF. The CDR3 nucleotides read TGTGCCAGCAGCCAAAGGGCCCTAGCGGGAGACGAGACCCAGTACTTC.

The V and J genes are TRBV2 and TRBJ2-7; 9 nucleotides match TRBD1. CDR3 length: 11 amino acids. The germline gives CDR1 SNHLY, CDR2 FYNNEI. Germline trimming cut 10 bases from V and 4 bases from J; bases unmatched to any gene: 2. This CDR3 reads CANGQGYEQYF. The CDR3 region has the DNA TGTGCCAACGGACAGGGGTACGAGCAGTACTTC. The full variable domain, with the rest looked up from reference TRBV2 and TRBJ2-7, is EPEVTQTPSHQVTQMGQEVILRCVPISNHLYFYWYRQILGQKVEFLVSFYNNEISEKSEIFDDQFSVERPDGSNFTLKIRSTKLEDSAMYFCANGQGYEQYFGPGTRLTVT.

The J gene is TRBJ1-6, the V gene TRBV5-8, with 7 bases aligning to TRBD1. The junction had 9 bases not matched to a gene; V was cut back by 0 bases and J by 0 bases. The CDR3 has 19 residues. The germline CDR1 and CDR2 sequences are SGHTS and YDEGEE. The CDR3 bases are TGTGCCAGCAGCTTGGTCATCGGACAGGTTTTCTCCTATAATTCACCCCTCCACTTT. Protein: CASSLVIGQVFSYNSPLHF. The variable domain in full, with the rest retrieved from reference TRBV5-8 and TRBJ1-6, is EAGVTQSPTHLIKTRGQQATLRCSPISGHTSVYWYQQALGLGLQFLLWYDEGEERNRGNFPPRFSGRQFPNYSSELNVNALELEDSALYLCASSLVIGQVFSYNSPLHFGNGTRLTVT.